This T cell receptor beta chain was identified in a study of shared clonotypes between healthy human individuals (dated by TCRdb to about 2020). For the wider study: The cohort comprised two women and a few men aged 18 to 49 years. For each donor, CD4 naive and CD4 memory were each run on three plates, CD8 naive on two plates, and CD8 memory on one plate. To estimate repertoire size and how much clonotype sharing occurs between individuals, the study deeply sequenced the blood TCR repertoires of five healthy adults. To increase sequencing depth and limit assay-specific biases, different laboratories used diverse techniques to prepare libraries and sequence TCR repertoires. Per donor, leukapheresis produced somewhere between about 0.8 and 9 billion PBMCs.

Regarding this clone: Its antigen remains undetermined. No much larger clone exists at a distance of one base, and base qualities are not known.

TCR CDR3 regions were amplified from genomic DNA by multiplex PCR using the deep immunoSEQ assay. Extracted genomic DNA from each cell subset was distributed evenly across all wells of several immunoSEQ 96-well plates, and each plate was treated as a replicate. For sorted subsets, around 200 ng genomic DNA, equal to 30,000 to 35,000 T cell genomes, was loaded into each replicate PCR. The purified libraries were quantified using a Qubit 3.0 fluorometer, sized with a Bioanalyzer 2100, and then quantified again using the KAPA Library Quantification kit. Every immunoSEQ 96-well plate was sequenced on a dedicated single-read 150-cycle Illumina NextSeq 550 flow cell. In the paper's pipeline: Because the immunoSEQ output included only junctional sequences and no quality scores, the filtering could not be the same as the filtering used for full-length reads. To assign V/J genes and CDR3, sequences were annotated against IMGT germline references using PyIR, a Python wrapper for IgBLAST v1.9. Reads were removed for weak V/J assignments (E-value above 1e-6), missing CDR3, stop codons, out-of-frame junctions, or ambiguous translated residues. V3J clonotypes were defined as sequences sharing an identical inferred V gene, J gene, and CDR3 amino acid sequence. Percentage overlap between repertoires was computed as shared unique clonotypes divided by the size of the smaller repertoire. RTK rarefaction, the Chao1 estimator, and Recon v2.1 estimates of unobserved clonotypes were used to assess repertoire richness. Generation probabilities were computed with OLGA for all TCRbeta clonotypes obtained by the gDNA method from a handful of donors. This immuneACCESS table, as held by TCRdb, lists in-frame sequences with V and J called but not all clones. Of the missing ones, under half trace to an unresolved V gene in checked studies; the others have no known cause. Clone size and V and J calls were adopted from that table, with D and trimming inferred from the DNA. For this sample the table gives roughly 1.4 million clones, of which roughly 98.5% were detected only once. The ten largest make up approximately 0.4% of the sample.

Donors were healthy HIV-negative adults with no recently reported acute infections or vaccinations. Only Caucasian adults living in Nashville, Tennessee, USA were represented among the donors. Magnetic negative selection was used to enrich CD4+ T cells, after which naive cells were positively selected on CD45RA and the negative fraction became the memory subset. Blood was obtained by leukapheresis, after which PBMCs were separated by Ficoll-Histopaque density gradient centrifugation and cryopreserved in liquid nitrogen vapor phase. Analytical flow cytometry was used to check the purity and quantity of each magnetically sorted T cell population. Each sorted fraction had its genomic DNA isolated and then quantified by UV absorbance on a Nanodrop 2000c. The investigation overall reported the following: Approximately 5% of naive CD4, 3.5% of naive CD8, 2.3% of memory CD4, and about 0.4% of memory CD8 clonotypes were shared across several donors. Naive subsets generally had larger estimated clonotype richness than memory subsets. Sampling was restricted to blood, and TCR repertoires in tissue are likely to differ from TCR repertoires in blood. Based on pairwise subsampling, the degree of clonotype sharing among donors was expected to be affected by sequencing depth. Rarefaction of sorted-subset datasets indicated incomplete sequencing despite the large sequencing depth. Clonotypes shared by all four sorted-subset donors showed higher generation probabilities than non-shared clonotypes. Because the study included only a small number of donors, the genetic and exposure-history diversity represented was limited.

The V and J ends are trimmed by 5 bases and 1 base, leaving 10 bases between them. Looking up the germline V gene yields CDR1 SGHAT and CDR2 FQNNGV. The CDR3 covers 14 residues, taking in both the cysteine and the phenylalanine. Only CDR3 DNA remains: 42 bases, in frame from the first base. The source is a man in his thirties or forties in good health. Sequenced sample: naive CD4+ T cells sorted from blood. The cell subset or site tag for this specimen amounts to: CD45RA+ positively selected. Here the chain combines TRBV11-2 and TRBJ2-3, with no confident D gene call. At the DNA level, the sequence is TGTGCCAGCAGCGGATTGGCCGGCACAGATACGCAGTATTTT. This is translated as CASSGLAGTDTQYF.